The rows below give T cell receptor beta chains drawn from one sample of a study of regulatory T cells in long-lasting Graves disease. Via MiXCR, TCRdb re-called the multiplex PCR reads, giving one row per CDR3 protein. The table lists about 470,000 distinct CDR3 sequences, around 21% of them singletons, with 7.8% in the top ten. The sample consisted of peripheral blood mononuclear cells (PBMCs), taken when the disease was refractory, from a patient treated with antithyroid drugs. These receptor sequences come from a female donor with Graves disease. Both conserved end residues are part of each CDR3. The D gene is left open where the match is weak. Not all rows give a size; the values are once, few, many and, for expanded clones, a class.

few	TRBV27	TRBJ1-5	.	TGTGCCAGCAGTTTATACCCAAAGGGACAGCCCCAGCATTTT	CASSLYPKGQPQHF
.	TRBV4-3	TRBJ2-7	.	TGCGCCAGCAGCCAAGACGTCGGATCTTCCTACGAGCAGTACTTC	CASSQDVGSSYEQYF
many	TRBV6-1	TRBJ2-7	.	TGTGCCAGCAGGGAACAGGGATCCTACGAGCAGTACTTC	CASREQGSYEQYF
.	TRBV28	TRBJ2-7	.	TGTGCCAGCTACTCTAACTACGAGCAGTACTTC	CASYSNYEQYF
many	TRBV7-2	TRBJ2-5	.	TGTGCCAGCAGCTTCGGAGAAGGAGAGACCCAGTACTTC	CASSFGEGETQYF
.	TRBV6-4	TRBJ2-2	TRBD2	TGTGCCAGCAGTGACGAGCGACTAGCGGTTTTTACACCGAACACCGGGGAGCTGTTTTTT	CASSDERLAVFTPNTGELFF
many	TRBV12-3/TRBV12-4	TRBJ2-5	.	TGTGCCAGCAGTTTAGCGTCGGCAGGCGTAGGTTGGCAAGAGACCCAGTACTTC	CASSLASAGVGWQETQYF
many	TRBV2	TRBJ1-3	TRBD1	TGTGCCAGCACATGGGACAGATCCTCTGGAAACACCATATATTTT	CASTWDRSSGNTIYF
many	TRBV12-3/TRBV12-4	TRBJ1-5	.	TGTGCCAGCAGTTTAAAGGGAGAATGGCCCCAGCATTTT	CASSLKGEWPQHF
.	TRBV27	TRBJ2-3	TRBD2	TGTGCCAGCAGTCTCGAAGCGGGGGGATGGACAGATACGCAGTATTTT	CASSLEAGGWTDTQYF
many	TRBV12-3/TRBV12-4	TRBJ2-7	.	TGTGCCAGCAGCCTTACCGGGAGCACGTTTGAGCAGTACTTC	CASSLTGSTFEQYF
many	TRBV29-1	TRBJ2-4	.	TGCAGCGTTGGAGGGGTAGCCAAAAACATTCAGTACTTC	CSVGGVAKNIQYF
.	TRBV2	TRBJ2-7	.	TGTGCCAGCAGTCACAGACGGGGCTACGAGCAGTACTTC	CASSHRRGYEQYF
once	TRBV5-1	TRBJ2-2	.	TGCGCCAGCAGCTTGAATTTAGGCAGCTCCGCCGGGGAGCTGTTTTTT	CASSLNLGSSAGELFF
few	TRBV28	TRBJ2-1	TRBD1	TGTGCCAGCAGTAATCAAGGGACAGGGAGCTCCTACAATGAGCAGTTCTTC	CASSNQGTGSSYNEQFF
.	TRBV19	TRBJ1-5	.	TGTGCCAGTAGTATTTCATCTACGGGTTACGGGCAGCCCCAGCATTTT	CASSISSTGYGQPQHF
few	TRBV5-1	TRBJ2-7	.	TGCGCCAGCAGCTTGGCCACGGGTACCTACGAGCAGTACTTC	CASSLATGTYEQYF
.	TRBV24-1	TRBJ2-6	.	TGTGCCACCAGTGATCCCTACGGGGGCAGGGGAACTGGGGCCAACGTCCTGACTTTC	CATSDPYGGRGTGANVLTF
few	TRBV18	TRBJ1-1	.	TGTGCCAGCTCACCGGACTGGGGGGTCACTGAAGCTTTCTTT	CASSPDWGVTEAFF
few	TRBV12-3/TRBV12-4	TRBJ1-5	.	TGTGCCAGTACGCGGGTACCTAATCAGCCCCAGCATTTT	CASTRVPNQPQHF
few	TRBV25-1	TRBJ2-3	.	TGTGCCAGCAGTGACCCAGGATACGCAGGCCTTGCGCAGTATTTT	CASSDPGYAGLAQYF
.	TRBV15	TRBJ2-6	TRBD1	TGTGTCACCTCTACAGGGGGTACTGGGGCCAACGTCCTGACTTTC	CVTSTGGTGANVLTF
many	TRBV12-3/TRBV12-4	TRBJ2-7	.	TGTGCCAGCAGTGGGGTTTTCGAGGGCTACGAGCAGTACTTC	CASSGVFEGYEQYF
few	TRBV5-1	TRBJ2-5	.	TGCGCCAGCAGCACCGGGGCCGGGACTGAAGAGACCCAGTACTTC	CASSTGAGTEETQYF
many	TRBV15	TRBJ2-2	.	TGTGCCACCCAGGAGGGCCGAGGGGAGCTGTTTTTT	CATQEGRGELFF
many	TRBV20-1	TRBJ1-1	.	TGCAGTGCTAGAGTTCCAGGGGTAGAGAACACTGAAGCTTTCTTT	CSARVPGVENTEAFF
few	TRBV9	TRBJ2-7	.	TGTGCCAGCAGCGTCCATGATATCCCAGCCTACGAGCAGTACTTC	CASSVHDIPAYEQYF
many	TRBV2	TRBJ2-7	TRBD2	TGTGCCAGCATGGACGTAGCGGGAGAACACGAGCAGTACTTC	CASMDVAGEHEQYF
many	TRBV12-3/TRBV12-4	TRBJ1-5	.	TGTGCCAGCAGTTTTCTACAACAGCCCCAGCATTTT	CASSFLQQPQHF
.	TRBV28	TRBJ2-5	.	TGTGCCAGCAGTTTAGAGGGCGAAGGGACCCAGTACTTC	CASSLEGEGTQYF
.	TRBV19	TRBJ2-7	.	TGTGCCAGTGCCCCAGGGACCAACGAGCAGTACTTC	CASAPGTNEQYF
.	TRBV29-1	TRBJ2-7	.	TGCAGCGTTGATCGGCAGGGGCGAACCTACGAGCAGTACTTC	CSVDRQGRTYEQYF
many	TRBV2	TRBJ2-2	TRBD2	TGTGCCGGATCGGGACTAGCGGGAGTGGGCACCGGGGAGCTGTTTTTT	CAGSGLAGVGTGELFF
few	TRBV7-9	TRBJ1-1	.	TGTGCCAGCAGCCCACGTTTGGGACAGAACACTGAAGCTTTCTTT	CASSPRLGQNTEAFF
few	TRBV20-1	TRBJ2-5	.	TGCAGTGCTAGAGGTCTTTTTCAAGAGACCCAGTACTTC	CSARGLFQETQYF